This T cell receptor (beta chain) was observed in a study of tumor and adjacent non-tumor tissue in lung cancer. The CDR3 consists of 11 residues. Germline CDR1 is MNHNS and CDR2 is SASEGT. The library came from three nested PCR rounds adapted from ARM-PCR protocols. TCRdb redid the calling of the multiplex PCR reads with MiXCR, one entry per CDR3 protein. The table lists approximately 110,000 distinct CDR3 sequences, about 63% of them singletons. On this clonotype itself: Relative to the germline gene, one junction end is altered; a read error may explain this.

This sample's RNA came from whole unsorted tissue. This non-tumor lung sample came from over 3 cm beyond the tumor edge. Newly diagnosed lung cancer patients had thoracic surgery in China, August–late 2014, without prior chemotherapy. The origin of this receptor is a man in his sixties with non-small cell lung cancer. The rearrangement joins TRBV6-1 to TRBJ2-3, with no clear D. The specimen sequenced was distant non-tumor lung tissue. The CDR3 bases are TGTGCCAGCAGTGTGGCCGGACGCACGGTTTTT. Translated, it gives CASSVAGRTVF.